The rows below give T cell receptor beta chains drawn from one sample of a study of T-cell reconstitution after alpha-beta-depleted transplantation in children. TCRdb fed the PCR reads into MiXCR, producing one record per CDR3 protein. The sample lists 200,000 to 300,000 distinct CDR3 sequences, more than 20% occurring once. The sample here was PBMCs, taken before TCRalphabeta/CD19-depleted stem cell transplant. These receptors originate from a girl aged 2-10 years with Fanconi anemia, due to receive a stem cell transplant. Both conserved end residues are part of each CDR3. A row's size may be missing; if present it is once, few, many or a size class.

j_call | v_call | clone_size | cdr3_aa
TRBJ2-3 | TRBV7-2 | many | CASSFIATGPTDTQYF
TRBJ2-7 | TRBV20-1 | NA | CSALGTVNFEQYF
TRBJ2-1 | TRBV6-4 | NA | CASSEGTSNEQFF
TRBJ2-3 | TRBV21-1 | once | CASSNFSLAGGPRADTQYF
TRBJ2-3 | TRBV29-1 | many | CSALRGLADTDTQYF
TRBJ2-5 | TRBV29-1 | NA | CSVEEEDQYF
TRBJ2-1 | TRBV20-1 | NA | CSASWTSYGDEQFF
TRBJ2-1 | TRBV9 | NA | CASSVETGGLYF
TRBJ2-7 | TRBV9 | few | CASSVTGTVSYEQYF
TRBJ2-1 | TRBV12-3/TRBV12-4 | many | CASSLRGTDNEQFF
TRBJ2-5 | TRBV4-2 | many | CASSQDKGSWRGTQETQYF
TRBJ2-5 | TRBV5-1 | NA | CASSWLSPMETQYF
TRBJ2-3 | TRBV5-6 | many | CASSLSGVPDTQYF
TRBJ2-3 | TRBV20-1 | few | CSARVPTDTQYF
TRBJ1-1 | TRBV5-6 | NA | CASSLAAGALNTEAFF
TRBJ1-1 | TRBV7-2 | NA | CASRYVWSQGPNTEAFF
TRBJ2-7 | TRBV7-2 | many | CASFGPTRYEQYF
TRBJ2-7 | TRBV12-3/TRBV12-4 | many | CASQNTLSYEQYF
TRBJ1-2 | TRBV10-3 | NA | CAISETGGLGYTF
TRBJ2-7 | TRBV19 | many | CASSLDNYEQYF
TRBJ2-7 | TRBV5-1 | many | CASSSIQGTEQYF
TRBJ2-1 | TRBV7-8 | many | CASSLAPAGLAGGRFYNEQFF
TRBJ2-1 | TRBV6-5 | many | CASSYPTSGGQSSYNEQFF
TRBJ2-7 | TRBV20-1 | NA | CSASGLAGRLSSYEQYF
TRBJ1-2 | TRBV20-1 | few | CSARDGRNYGYTF
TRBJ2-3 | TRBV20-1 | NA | CSAVTRSDTQYF
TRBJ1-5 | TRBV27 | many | CASSLSRGSNQPQHF
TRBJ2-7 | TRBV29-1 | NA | CSVENSFEQYF
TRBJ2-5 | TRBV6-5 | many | CASSYRGTGFQETQYF
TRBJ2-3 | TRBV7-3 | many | CASSLQRAGTDTQYF
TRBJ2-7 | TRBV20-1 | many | CSARWTQTYEQYF
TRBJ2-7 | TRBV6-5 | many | CASSYEAGVHEQYF
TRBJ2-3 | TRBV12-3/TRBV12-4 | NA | CASSSPGLDTDTQYF
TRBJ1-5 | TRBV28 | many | CASSLGTQPQHF
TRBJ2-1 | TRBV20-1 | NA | CSASKGGDEQFF
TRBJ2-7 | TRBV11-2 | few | CASSLDHAEQYF
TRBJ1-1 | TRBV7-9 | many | CASSLLARGRSEAFF
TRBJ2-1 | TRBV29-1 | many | CSVGRGLAGVNEQFF
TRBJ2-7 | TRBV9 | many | CASSVGVGEYEQYF
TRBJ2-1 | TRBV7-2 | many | CASSLDYSYNEQFF
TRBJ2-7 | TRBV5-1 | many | CASSLAGNYEQYF
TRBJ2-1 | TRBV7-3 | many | CASSLSGTYNEQFF
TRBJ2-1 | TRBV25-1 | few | CASSDTGGDEQFF
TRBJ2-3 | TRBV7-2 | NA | CASRGFSTDTQYF
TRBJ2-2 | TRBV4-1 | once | CASSRERTNGELFF
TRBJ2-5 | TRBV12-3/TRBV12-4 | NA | CASSFGSPETQYF
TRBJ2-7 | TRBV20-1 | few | CSASQVVGSYEQYF
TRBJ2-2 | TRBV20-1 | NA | CSASRLTGELFF
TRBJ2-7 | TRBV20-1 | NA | CSASKRQYEQYF
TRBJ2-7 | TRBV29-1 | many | CSVAGAYEQYF
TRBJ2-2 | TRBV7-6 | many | CASSLAPAQTNTGELFF
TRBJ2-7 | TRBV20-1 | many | CSARDRTYEQYF
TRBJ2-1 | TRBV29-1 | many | CSVEPTSGVGGEQFF
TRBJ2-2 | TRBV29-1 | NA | CSVTGTVNTGELFF